This T cell receptor (beta chain) was profiled in a study of cytomegalovirus exposure and HLA in healthy donors. About this clone: Its antigen remains unknown.

The PCR contained 60 Vbeta and 13 Jbeta primers. Only in-frame clones appear in the TCRdb table, and some are missing; sequencing was by immunoSEQ multiplex PCR. This table lists some 120,000 clones. Study-level points and caveats: In vitro confirmation showed a few CMV-associated chains to be CMV antigen specific. 87-base-pair reads could not separate some V segments, including TRBV6-2 and TRBV6-3.

This CDR3 region has 13 residues. Germline lookup yields CDR1 SGHRS and CDR2 YFSETQ. Deletions cut 5 bases from V and 2 bases from J, with 11 bases between. The clonotype comes from a woman aged 60-70 years in good health and CMV-seronegative. The rearrangement links TRBV5-1 to TRBJ2-7; no clear D. The sequenced sample consisted of PBMCs. The CDR3 DNA reads TGCGCCAGCAGGGTACAGCTAACCTACGAGCAGTACTTC. It translates to CASRVQLTYEQYF.